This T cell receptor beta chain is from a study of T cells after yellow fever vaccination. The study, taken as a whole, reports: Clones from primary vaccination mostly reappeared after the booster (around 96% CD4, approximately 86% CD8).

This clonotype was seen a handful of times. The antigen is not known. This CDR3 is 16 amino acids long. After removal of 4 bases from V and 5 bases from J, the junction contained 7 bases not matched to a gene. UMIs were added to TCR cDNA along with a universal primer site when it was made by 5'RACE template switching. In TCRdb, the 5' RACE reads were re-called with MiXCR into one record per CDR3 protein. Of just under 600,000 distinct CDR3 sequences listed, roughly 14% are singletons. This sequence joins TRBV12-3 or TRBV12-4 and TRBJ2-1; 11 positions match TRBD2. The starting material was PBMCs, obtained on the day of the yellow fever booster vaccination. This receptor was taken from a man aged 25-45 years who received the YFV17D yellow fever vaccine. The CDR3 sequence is CASSYYGTSGHNEQFF. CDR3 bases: TGTGCCAGCAGTTACTACGGGACTAGCGGCCACAATGAGCAGTTCTTC.